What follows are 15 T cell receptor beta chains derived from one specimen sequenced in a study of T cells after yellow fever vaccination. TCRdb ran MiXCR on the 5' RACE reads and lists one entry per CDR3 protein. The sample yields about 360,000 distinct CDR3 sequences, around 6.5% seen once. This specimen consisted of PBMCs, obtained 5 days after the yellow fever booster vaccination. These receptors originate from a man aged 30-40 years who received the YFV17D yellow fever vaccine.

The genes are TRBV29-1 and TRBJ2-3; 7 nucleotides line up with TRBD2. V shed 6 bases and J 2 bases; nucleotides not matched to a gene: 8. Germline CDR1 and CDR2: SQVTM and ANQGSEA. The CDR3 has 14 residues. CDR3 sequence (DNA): TGCAGCGTGAGAGCGGGAACGGTCACAGATACGCAGTATTTT. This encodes CSVRAGTVTDTQYF.

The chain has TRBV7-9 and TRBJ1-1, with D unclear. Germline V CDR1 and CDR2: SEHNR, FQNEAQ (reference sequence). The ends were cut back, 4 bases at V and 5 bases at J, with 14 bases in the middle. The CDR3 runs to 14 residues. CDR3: CASSSSAGDTEAFF. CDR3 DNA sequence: TGTGCCAGCAGCTCCTCGGCGGGTGATACTGAAGCTTTCTTT.

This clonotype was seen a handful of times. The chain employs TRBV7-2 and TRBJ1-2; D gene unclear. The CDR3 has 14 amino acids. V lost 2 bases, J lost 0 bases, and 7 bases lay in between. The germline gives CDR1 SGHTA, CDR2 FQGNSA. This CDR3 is CASSLNRANYGYTF. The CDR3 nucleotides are TGTGCCAGCAGCTTAAATCGGGCTAACTATGGCTACACCTTC.

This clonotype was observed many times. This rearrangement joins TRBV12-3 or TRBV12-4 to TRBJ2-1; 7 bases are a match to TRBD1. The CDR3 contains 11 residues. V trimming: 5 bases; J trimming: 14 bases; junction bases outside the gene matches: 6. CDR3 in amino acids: CASSLDRAEFF. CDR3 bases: TGTGCCAGCAGTCTCGACAGGGCGGAGTTCTTC.

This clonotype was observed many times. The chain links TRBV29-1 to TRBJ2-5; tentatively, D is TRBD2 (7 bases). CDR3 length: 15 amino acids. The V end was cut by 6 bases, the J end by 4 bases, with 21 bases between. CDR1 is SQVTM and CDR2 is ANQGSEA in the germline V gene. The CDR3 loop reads CSVGRGQGYGETQYF. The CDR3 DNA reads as TGCAGCGTGGGGCGGGGGCAGGGTTATGGAGAGACCCAGTACTTC. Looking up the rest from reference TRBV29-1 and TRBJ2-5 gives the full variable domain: SAVISQKPSRDICQRGTSLTIQCQVDSQVTMMFWYRQQPGQSLTLIATANQGSEATYESGFVIDKFPISRPNLTFSTLTVSNMSPEDSSIYLCSVGRGQGYGETQYFGPGTRLLVL.

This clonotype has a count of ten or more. As DNA, the CDR3 is TGCAGCGTTCTGGGCTCTGGGGCCAACGTCCTGACTTTC. Translated, it gives CSVLGSGANVLTF. The V gene is TRBV29-1, the J gene TRBJ2-6; D is uncertain. Trimming pared 5 bases from V and 0 bases from J, leaving 5 bases between. In germline, CDR1 is SQVTM, CDR2 ANQGSEA. The CDR3 runs to 13 residues.

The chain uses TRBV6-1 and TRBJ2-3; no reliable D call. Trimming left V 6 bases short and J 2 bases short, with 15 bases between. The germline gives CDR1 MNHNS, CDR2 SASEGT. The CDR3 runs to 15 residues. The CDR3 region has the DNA TGTGCCAGCAGCACACGGAATCGGGCCACAGATACGCAGTATTTT. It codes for CASSTRNRATDTQYF.

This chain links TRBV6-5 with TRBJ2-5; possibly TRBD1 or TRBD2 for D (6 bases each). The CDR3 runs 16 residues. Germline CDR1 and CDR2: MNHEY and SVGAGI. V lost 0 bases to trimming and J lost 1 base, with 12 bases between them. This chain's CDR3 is CASSYSPPGAQETQYF. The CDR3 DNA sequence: TGTGCCAGCAGTTACTCCCCTCCGGGGGCCCAAGAGACCCAGTACTTC.

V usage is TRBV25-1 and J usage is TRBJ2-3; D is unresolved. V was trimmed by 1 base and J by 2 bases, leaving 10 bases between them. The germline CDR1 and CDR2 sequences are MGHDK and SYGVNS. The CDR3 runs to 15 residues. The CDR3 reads CASSESSTHTDTQYF. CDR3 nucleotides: TGTGCCAGCAGTGAATCCTCAACCCACACAGATACGCAGTATTTT. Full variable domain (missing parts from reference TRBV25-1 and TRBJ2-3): EADIYQTPRYLVIGTGKKITLECSQTMGHDKMYWYQQDPGMELHLIHYSYGVNSTEKGDLSSESTVSRIRTEHFPLTLESARPSHTSQYLCASSESSTHTDTQYFGPGTRLTVL.

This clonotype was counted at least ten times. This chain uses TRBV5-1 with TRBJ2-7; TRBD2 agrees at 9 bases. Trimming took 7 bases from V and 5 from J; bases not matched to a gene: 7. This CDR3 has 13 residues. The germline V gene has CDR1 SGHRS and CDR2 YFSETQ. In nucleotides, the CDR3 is TGCGCCAGCTCGCGGGAGGGCCTAGACGAGCAGTACTTC. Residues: CASSREGLDEQYF.

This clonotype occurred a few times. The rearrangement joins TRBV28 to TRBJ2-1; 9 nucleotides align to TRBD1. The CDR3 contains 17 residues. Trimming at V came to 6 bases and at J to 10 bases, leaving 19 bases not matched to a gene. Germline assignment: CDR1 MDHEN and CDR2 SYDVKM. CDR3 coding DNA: TGTGCCAGCAGGACGCACTACCGGGACAGGGAGGTCGTCGAGCAGTTCTTC. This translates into CASRTHYRDREVVEQFF.

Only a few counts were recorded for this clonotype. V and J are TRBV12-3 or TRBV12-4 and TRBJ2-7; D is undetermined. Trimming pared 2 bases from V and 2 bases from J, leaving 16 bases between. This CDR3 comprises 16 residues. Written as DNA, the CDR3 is TGTGCCAGCAGTTTAAGCCCGTTGGCTAGTCCCTACGAGCAGTACTTC. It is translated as CASSLSPLASPYEQYF.

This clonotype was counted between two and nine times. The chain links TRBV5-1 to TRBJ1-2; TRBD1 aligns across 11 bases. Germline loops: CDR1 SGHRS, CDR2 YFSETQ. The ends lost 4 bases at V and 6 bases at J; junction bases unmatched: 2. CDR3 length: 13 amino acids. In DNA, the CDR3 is TGCGCCAGCAGCCGGGACAGGGGGGATGGCTACACCTTC. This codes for CASSRDRGDGYTF. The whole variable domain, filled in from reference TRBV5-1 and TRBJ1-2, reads KAGVTQTPRYLIKTRGQQVTLSCSPISGHRSVSWYQQTPGQGLQFLFEYFSETQRNKGNFPGRFSGRQFSNSRSEMNVSTLELGDSALYLCASSRDRGDGYTFGSGTRLTVV.

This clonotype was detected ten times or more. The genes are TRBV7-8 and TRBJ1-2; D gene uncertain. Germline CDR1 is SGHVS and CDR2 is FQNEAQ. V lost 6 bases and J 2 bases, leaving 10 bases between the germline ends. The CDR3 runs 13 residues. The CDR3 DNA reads TGTGCCAGCAGTGAGGGTCAGAACTATGGCTACACCTTC. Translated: CASSEGQNYGYTF.

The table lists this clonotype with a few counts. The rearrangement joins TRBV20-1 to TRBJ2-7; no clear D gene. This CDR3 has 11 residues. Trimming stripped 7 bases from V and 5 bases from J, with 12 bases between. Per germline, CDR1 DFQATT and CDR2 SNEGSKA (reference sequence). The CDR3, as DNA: TGCAGTGGGGGTGGGTCCCACGAGCAGTACTTC. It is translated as CSGGGSHEQYF.